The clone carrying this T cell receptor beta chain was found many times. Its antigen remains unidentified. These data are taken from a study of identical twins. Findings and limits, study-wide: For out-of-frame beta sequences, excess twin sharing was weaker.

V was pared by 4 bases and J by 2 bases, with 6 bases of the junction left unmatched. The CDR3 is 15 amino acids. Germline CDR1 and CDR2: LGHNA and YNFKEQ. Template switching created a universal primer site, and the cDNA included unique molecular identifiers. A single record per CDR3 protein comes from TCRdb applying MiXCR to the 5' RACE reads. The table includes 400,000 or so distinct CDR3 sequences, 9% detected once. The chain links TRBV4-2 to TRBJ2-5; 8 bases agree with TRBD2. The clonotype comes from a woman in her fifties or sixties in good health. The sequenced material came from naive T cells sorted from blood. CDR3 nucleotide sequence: TGTGCCAGCAGCCGTAATAGCGGGACTCAAGAGACCCAGTACTTC. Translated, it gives CASSRNSGTQETQYF.